This paragraph covers one T cell receptor beta chain sequence. The specificity of this receptor is unknown. One end of the junction fails to match germline, which may point to a read error. The data stem from a study of identifying expanded T cells in peripheral blood (dated by TCRdb to about 2019). With respect to the entire study: Four technical replicates, made by sequencing separate aliquots from the same pool of genomic DNA, were compared pairwise. Results and caveats for the whole study, not just this receptor: In all healthy donors, the variance in clone template counts between samples taken about 14 days apart rose significantly as total template count increased. The authors expected biological variance in healthy repertoires might increase further over much longer intervals such as months to years. Across all healthy-donor time intervals, the beta-binomial model significantly lowered both the number of clones called differentially abundant and the false-positive rate. The binomial model flagged approximately 1.2 differentially abundant clones between technical replicates, compared with approximately 16 over about two weeks and 19 to 20 over approximately four weeks.

No immune events, such as infections, were documented for the healthy donors during the collection period. Time-dependent variance in a beta-binomial model of T-cell clone differential abundance was calibrated using healthy-donor blood repertoires as a training cohort. The training cohort included 10 or so healthy donors, of whom 3 were female and 7 were male. On average the donors were around 39 years old, and their ages spanned roughly 29 to 70 years. Whole blood, obtained from a commercial supplier, was collected from each healthy donor at three time points spaced roughly 2 weeks apart. Genomic DNA was extracted from unsorted whole blood for immunosequencing. Looking up the germline V gene yields CDR1 SGHDN and CDR2 FVKESK. The CDR3 numbers 13 residues from cysteine through phenylalanine. Just the 39-base CDR3 DNA is kept, in frame starting at base 1. TCRbeta CDR3 regions were profiled by bias-controlled multiplex PCR amplification of genomic DNA with the immunoSEQ Assay. The paper's processing steps were these. The absolute abundance of each unique TCRbeta CDR3 region was quantified after sequences were collapsed and filtered. Two models were used to test differential abundance: a binomial model (Fisher-equivalent) and a beta-binomial model that adds time-dependent variance fitted from healthy donors. Clones with fewer than 5 combined templates were removed, and a clone was called differentially abundant if the clone's Benjamini-Hochberg FDR was below 0.01. In the beta-binomial model, variance was expressed as a function of the total template count across the two samples, in the form v = (b*log(k)+a)^2. TCRdb took this table from immuneACCESS and kept in-frame rearrangements with V and J called. Such tables lack part of the clones; where checked against another copy, unresolved V genes explain under half of the gap, and the rest is unexplained. The V and J calls and clone size are taken from that table; D and trimming were inferred from the DNA. The sample includes under 85,000 clones, with 84% observed a single time. The leading ten clones occupy around a fifth of the sample.

The chain was built from TRBV14 and TRBJ2-1; a tentative D call is TRBD1 (5 bases match). Input material: blood. The clonotype originates from a person aged 18 to 75 in good health. The sequenced DNA: TGTGCCAGCAACCAAGGGGCCTACAATGAGCAGTTCTTC. It codes for CASNQGAYNEQFF.